The 23 T cell receptor beta chains presented below share a single source sample, sequenced in a study of blood T cell repertoires in COVID-19. Produced via immunoSEQ multiplex PCR; TCRdb's table is partial and in-frame only. Of 150,000 or so clones listed, roughly 86% are singletons. Sequenced input: peripheral blood. The receptors were gathered from a human donor with acute or convalescent COVID-19. The donor label of this sample is uncertain.

This chain connects TRBV29-1 to TRBJ2-5; tentatively, D is TRBD1 (6 bases). Between the trimmed V and J ends, which lost 7 bases and 0 bases, there was a span of 9 bases. This CDR3 is built from 12 residues. The germline CDR1 and CDR2 sequences are SQVTM and ANQGSEA. CDR3 in DNA: TGCAGCGGAAAGGGGGACCAAGAGACCCAGTACTTC. This sequence encodes CSGKGDQETQYF.

The chain recombines TRBV3-1 (or the pseudogene TRBV3-2) with TRBJ1-2; 7 bases agree with TRBD1. The CDR3 has 16 amino acids. Trimming at V came to 4 bases and at J to 4 bases, leaving 12 bases not matched to a gene. Germline V gene data show CDR1 as LGHDT and CDR2 as YNNKEL (reference sequence). The CDR3 coding sequence is TGTGCCAGCAGCCCTTTGGAGGGGGCGCTGATCTATGGCTACACCTTC. This translates into CASSPLEGALIYGYTF.

The chain joins TRBV27 to TRBJ1-2; D perhaps matches TRBD1 (5 bases). CDR3 length: 13 amino acids. Deletions cut 6 bases from V and 4 bases from J, with 12 bases between. The germline CDR1 and CDR2 sequences are MNHEY and SMNVEV (reference sequence). DNA of the CDR3: TGTGCCAGCAGGGGGGACTCGGTCTATGGCTACACCTTC. Protein sequence: CASRGDSVYGYTF.

In DNA, the CDR3 is TGTGCCAGCAGCCCAGTTCGGGCGGGGGCCTACGAGCAGTACTTC. Protein: CASSPVRAGAYEQYF. The V and J genes are TRBV7-2 and TRBJ2-7, with TRBD2 matching over 7 bases. Losses at the gene ends were 5 bases for V and 2 bases for J; bases not matched to a gene: 9. The CDR3 length is 15 residues. Per the germline V gene, CDR1 is SGHTA and CDR2 is FQGNSA.

In this sample, this clone turned up many times. This chain joins TRBV4-2 and TRBJ2-3; TRBD2 agrees at 8 bases. V gave up 0 bases and J gave up 6 bases; unmatched junction bases: 14. The germline CDR1 and CDR2 sequences are LGHNA and YNFKEQ. The CDR3 has 18 amino acids. The CDR3 spells CASSQDLAAGGSGDTQYF. CDR3 sequence (DNA): TGTGCCAGCAGCCAAGATCTAGCGGCGGGGGGTTCTGGGGATACGCAGTATTTT.

The chain couples TRBV7-9 to TRBJ1-1, with 7 nucleotides matching TRBD1. J lost 6 bases, V lost 7 bases, and 14 bases had no gene match. The CDR3 is 15 amino acids. Looked up from germline, CDR1 is SEHNR and CDR2 is FQNEAQ (reference sequence). CDR3 residues: CASNAKGAGSAEAFF. The CDR3 coding sequence is TGTGCCAGCAACGCTAAGGGGGCAGGGAGCGCTGAAGCTTTCTTT.

The chain uses TRBV6-6 and TRBJ2-2; D is possibly TRBD1 (5 bases). This CDR3 is built from 12 residues. Trimming stripped 6 bases from V and 5 bases from J, with 7 bases between. The germline CDR1 and CDR2 sequences are MNHNY and SVGAGI (reference sequence). The CDR3 DNA reads TGTGCCAGCAGGAAGGGGACCGGGGAGCTGTTTTTT. Its protein is CASRKGTGELFF.

The chain links TRBV11-2 to TRBJ2-5; 7 bases map to TRBD2. Germline CDR1 is SGHAT and CDR2 is FQNNGV. With V trimmed by 4 bases and J by 4 bases, 9 bases remained unmatched. This CDR3 has 15 amino acids. The CDR3, as DNA: TGTGCCAGCAGCTCGGCCAGACTAGCTAGAGAGACCCAGTACTTC. Amino acids: CASSSARLARETQYF. Full variable domain (missing parts from reference TRBV11-2 and TRBJ2-5): EAGVAQSPRYKIIEKRQSVAFWCNPISGHATLYWYQQILGQGPKLLIQFQNNGVVDDSQLPKDRFSAERLKGVDSTLKIQPAKLEDSAVYLCASSSARLARETQYFGPGTRLLVL.

The genes are TRBV12-5 and TRBJ1-5; a weak D match, TRBD1 (6 bases). This CDR3 comprises 18 residues. Germline CDR1 and CDR2: LGHNT and FRNRAP. V lost 5 bases to trimming and J lost 0 bases, with 20 bases between them. CDR3 nucleotides: TGTGCTAGTGGTCCCGTCCAGGGGCCGTCTTATAGCAATCAGCCCCAGCATTTT. Encoded protein: CASGPVQGPSYSNQPQHF.

The chain combines TRBV5-1 with TRBJ2-1, with D perhaps matching TRBD2 (6 bases). V was cut by 5 bases and J by 3 bases, with 12 bases left in between. Germline values: CDR1 SGHRS, CDR2 YFSETQ. The CDR3 covers 14 residues. The CDR3 region is CASSPGLNYNEQFF. CDR3 DNA: TGCGCCAGCAGTCCCGGACTAAACTACAATGAGCAGTTCTTC.

V is TRBV27 and J is TRBJ1-5; tentative D call: TRBD1 (5 bases). The CDR3 loop spans 13 amino acids. Trimming pared 2 bases from V and 7 bases from J, leaving 9 bases between. Germline lookup yields CDR1 MNHEY and CDR2 SMNVEV (reference sequence). CDR3 amino acids: CASSLAGNQPQHF. In nucleotides, the CDR3 is TGTGCCAGCAGTTTAGCAGGGAACCAGCCCCAGCATTTT.

The DNA for the CDR3 is TGTGCCAGTAGTATAGATCGATGGCGGGCAAACACTGAAGCTTTCTTT. Residues: CASSIDRWRANTEAFF. The V gene is TRBV19, the J gene TRBJ1-1; D gene ambiguous. This CDR3 contains 16 residues. Germline V gene data show CDR1 as LNHDA and CDR2 as SQIVND (reference sequence). V lost 0 bases, J lost 2 bases, and 13 bases lay in between.

The chain has TRBV5-1 and TRBJ1-6; perhaps TRBD1 as D (5 bases). Trimming removed 4 bases at V and 10 bases at J, with 12 bases between. In germline, CDR1 is SGHRS, CDR2 YFSETQ. This CDR3 is built from 13 residues. CDR3 in amino acids: CASSLGTGSPLHF. The CDR3 DNA is TGCGCCAGCAGCCTGGGAACAGGATCACCCCTCCACTTT.

The chain uses TRBV5-1 and TRBJ1-3; no clear D. This CDR3 contains 13 residues. Germline V gives CDR1 SGHRS, CDR2 YFSETQ. V was clipped by 7 bases and J by 1 base, with 9 bases between them. The CDR3 loop is CASLWESGNTIYF. CDR3 in DNA: TGCGCCAGCTTGTGGGAGTCTGGAAACACCATATATTTT.

This clone was seen once. The chain has TRBV30 and TRBJ2-7, with D perhaps matching TRBD2 (6 bases). The V and J ends lost 2 bases and 7 bases respectively, with 18 bases between them. CDR1 GTSNPN and CDR2 SVGIG come from the germline V gene (reference sequence). The CDR3 has 14 residues. The CDR3 region is CAWSPPGLSAEQYF. The CDR3 DNA reads as TGTGCCTGGAGTCCCCCGGGACTGTCAGCGGAGCAGTACTTC.

The sample holds one count of this clone. V gene TRBV27 combines with J gene TRBJ1-4; possibly TRBD1 for D (5 bases). V lost 5 bases and J 4 bases, leaving 17 bases between the germline ends. Germline assignment: CDR1 MNHEY and CDR2 SMNVEV (reference sequence). The CDR3 runs 16 residues. The CDR3 sequence: CASSPIVGPINEKLFF. In DNA form, the CDR3 reads TGTGCCAGCAGTCCGATTGTGGGGCCGATTAATGAAAAACTGTTTTTT.

J is TRBJ1-3 and V is TRBV19, with TRBD1 identical over 10 bases. V shed 4 bases and J 3 bases; nucleotides not matched to a gene: 3. Looked up from germline, CDR1 is LNHDA and CDR2 is SQIVND (reference sequence). The CDR3 sequence is 15 residues long. CDR3 bases: TGTGCCAGTAGTAGCGGGACAGGGGTTGGAAACACCATATATTTT. Translated: CASSSGTGVGNTIYF.

The chain is built from TRBV14 and TRBJ2-1; TRBD1 is a possible D gene (6 bases). The CDR3 loop spans 12 amino acids. Germline V gene lookup returns CDR1 SGHDN and CDR2 FVKESK. V lost 6 bases and J lost 6, with 9 bases in between. The CDR3 reads CASRLGGNEQFF. Here the CDR3 DNA reads TGTGCCAGCAGGCTAGGGGGCAATGAGCAGTTCTTC.

The chain recombines TRBV19 with TRBJ1-1, with TRBD1 as a possible D gene (5 bases). The CDR3 has 14 amino acids. The V gene lost 3 bases and the J gene lost 1 base, with 9 bases spanning the gap. Germline V gene lookup returns CDR1 LNHDA and CDR2 SQIVND (reference sequence). The CDR3 is CASSMGEGNTEAFF. The CDR3 DNA follows: TGTGCCAGTAGTATGGGGGAGGGGAACACTGAAGCTTTCTTT. Filled out from reference TRBV19 and TRBJ1-1, the complete variable domain reads DGGITQSPKYLFRKEGQNVTLSCEQNLNHDAMYWYRQDPGQGLRLIYYSQIVNDFQKGDIAEGYSVSREKKESFPLTVTSAQKNPTAFYLCASSMGEGNTEAFFGQGTRLTVV.

The chain carries TRBV5-4 and TRBJ1-2; TRBD1 agrees at 7 bases. Germline CDR1 and CDR2: SGHNT and YYREEE (reference sequence). J was trimmed by 0 bases and V by 7 bases; bases with no gene match: 6. The CDR3 spans 14 residues. The CDR3 reads CASRYRGSNYGYTF. DNA for the CDR3: TGTGCCAGCCGCTACAGGGGATCTAACTATGGCTACACCTTC.

This clone has just one count. The chain is built from TRBV2 and TRBJ2-5; 12 bases are a match to TRBD1. This CDR3 has 17 amino acids. V gave up 4 bases and J gave up 4 bases; unmatched junction bases: 10. Germline CDR1 and CDR2: SNHLY and FYNNEI. The CDR3 DNA follows: TGTGCCAGCAGTGCACCGGGACAGGGGGCGCCGAGAGAGACCCAGTACTTC. Translation gives CASSAPGQGAPRETQYF.

This clone has just one count. The chain has TRBV30 and TRBJ1-5, with D tentatively TRBD1 (6 bases). CDR3 length: 14 amino acids. Trimming removed 7 bases at V and 8 bases at J, with 21 bases between. Germline V gene data show CDR1 as GTSNPN and CDR2 as SVGIG (reference sequence). The CDR3 nucleotides read TGTGCCTCCGGGACAACGTATAGCACGGAGCCCCAGCATTTT. Protein sequence: CASGTTYSTEPQHF.

This clone was found a few times. The sample holds other DNA sequences that translate to the same CDR3. This chain uses TRBV30 with TRBJ1-2; perhaps TRBD1 as D (5 bases). CDR3 length: 17 residues. The germline V and J ends were trimmed by 4 bases and 2 bases, with 23 bases remaining between them. Germline V gene data show CDR1 as GTSNPN and CDR2 as SVGIG (reference sequence). The CDR3 sequence is CAWNPPPPTARNYGYTF. In DNA, the CDR3 is TGTGCCTGGAACCCGCCCCCCCCGACAGCTAGAAACTATGGCTACACCTTC. Filled out from reference TRBV30 and TRBJ1-2, the complete variable domain reads SQTIHQWPATLVQPVGSPLSLECTVEGTSNPNLYWYRQAAGRGLQLLFYSVGIGQISSEVPQNLSASRPQDRQFILSSKKLLLSDSGFYLCAWNPPPPTARNYGYTFGSGTRLTVV.